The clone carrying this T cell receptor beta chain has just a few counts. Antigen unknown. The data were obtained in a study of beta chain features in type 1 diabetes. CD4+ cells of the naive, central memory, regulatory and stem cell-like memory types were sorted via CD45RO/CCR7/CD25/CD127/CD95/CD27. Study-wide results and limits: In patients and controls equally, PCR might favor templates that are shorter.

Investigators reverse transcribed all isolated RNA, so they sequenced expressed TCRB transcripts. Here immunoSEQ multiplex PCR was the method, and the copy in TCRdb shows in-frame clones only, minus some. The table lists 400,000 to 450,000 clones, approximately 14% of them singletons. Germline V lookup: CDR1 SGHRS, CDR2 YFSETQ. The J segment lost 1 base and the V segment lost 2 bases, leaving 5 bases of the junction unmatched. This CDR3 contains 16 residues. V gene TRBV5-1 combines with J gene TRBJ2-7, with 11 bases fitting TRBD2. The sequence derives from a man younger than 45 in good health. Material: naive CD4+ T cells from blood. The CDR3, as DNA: TGCGCCAGCAGCTTAATGCTAGCGGGGGGTTCCTACGAGCAGTACTTC. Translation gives CASSLMLAGGSYEQYF. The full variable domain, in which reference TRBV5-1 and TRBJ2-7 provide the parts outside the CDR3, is KAGVTQTPRYLIKTRGQQVTLSCSPISGHRSVSWYQQTPGQGLQFLFEYFSETQRNKGNFPGRFSGRQFSNSRSEMNVSTLELGDSALYLCASSLMLAGGSYEQYFGPGTRLTVT.